This record looks at one TCR beta chain sequence and its context. The data stem from a study of blood T cell repertoires in COVID-19. Germline V lookup: CDR1 SGHRS, CDR2 YFSETQ. The CDR3 is 15 residues long. The ends were cut back, 3 bases at V and 7 bases at J, with 16 bases in the middle. Here immunoSEQ multiplex PCR was the method, and the copy in TCRdb shows in-frame clones only, minus some. Here the sample spans roughly 70,000 clones, around 74% being singletons. The origin of this receptor is a man aged 65 to 79 with acute or convalescent COVID-19. The genes are TRBV5-1 and TRBJ2-2, with a tentative D call TRBD1 (5 bases). Sample: peripheral blood. The chain's CDR3 is CASSWLQGGGGELFF. In DNA form, the CDR3 reads TGCGCCAGCAGCTGGCTGCAGGGCGGTGGCGGGGAGCTGTTTTTT.